The source of this TCR beta chain is a study of T cell responses to AZD1222 COVID-19 vaccine. Findings of the study overall: The study sampled repertoires only after the peak T cell response. Of the AZD1222 recipients, only 6 or 7 were seropositive at baseline. Donors were chiefly white British, with a greater number of females, and clonal diversity was perhaps underestimated.

V shed 1 base and J shed 7 bases, with 14 bases lying between them. The CDR3 covers 15 residues. Germline CDR1 and CDR2: MNHEY and SVGAGI. Using immunoSEQ multiplex PCR, the repertoire was profiled, and TCRdb retains in-frame clones only, with some absent. The repertoire includes about 140,000 clones, 70% to 90% of them detected once, and just over 5.5% sits in the top ten. This clone was found once. The antigen remains undetermined. The sequence was collected from an adult in good health. The specimen comprised peripheral blood, sampled on day 0 of AZD1222 vaccination. The gene calls are TRBV6-5 and TRBJ1-5; D perhaps matches TRBD1 (6 bases). CDR3 sequence: CASSYLGGAGQPQHF. CDR3 DNA: TGTGCCAGCAGTTACTTAGGGGGGGCAGGGCAGCCCCAGCATTTT.